Given below is one TCR beta chain in context. Its recognized antigen is unknown. Base qualities are not recorded, but no much larger clone differs from it by a single base. This sample is drawn from a study of cytomegalovirus exposure and HLA in healthy donors (TCRdb year 2017). About the investigation overall: The 500 to 800 repertoires of the first cohort and the 120 validation repertoires were produced on the same platform, according to a later analysis. The study aimed to test whether signatures of past pathogen exposure could be identified by cataloging public T cell receptors. In addition to the first cohort of around 670 subjects, a separate validation cohort of 120 different subjects was used. High-throughput TCR immunosequencing, statistical association of individual TCRs with disease status, and machine learning were combined to predict cytomegalovirus infection status.

Donors formed part of the validation cohort, which comprised about 130 subjects and was distinct from the first cohort of 666 subjects. The cysteine opens and the phenylalanine closes a CDR3 of 13 amino acids. Solely the CDR3 DNA is kept, with 39 bases framed from the first base. V lost 5 bases and J lost 3 bases, and the count of bases not matched to a germline gene is 4. Per the germline V gene (reference sequence), MNHEY is the CDR1 and SMNVEV is the CDR2. What the work shows at the level of the full study, not this receptor alone: The classifier was reported to diagnose cytomegalovirus status with high specificity and sensitivity in both the original and validation cohorts. In the study, about 150 TCR beta chains were listed as associated with cytomegalovirus. In a later analysis, TCRs clustered in the first cohort were found to also tend to co-occur in the roughly 120 validation repertoires, with 94% of cluster scores above 0. The validation cohort had no HLA typing available for a later analysis, so co-occurrence within that cohort was assessed over all 120 repertoires. In vitro tests confirmed that a few of the cytomegalovirus-associated TCR beta chains recognize cytomegalovirus antigens. Most TCR sequences were observed very rarely across donors, whereas some public TCRs were present in many individuals. It was suggested by the authors that the approach could potentially be generalized to other disease states and immunological phenotypes.

Preparation of the library involved the immunoSEQ multiplex PCR assay. The authors' pipeline ran thus. A statistical classification framework was built for diagnosing cytomegalovirus status from the catalog of TCR beta chain sequences. Sourced from immuneACCESS, this table was stored by TCRdb with only in-frame sequences that have V and J called. A share of the clones is absent; for the studies checked, an unresolved V gene accounts for under half, and the remainder has no known explanation. V, J and clone size are taken as reported in that table, and D and trimming were inferred from the DNA itself. Recorded for this sample are over 200,000 clones; about 91% of them occurred a single time. Of the sample, about 3% is held by the ten largest clones.

This sequence was found in a woman younger than 30 in good health and CMV-seronegative. The V gene is TRBV27 and the J gene is TRBJ2-7, with 7 central nucleotides matching TRBD2. Sample: PBMCs. The sequenced DNA: TGTGCCAGCAGTGAAAGCGGGAACTACGAGCAGTACTTC. This is translated as CASSESGNYEQYF.